This T cell receptor beta chain was profiled in a study of human T cells and chemical hapten exposure. Original methodology: Samples ranged from roughly 23,224 to 690,600 TCRs, with a median of about 96,000. TCRdb re-called the RACE reads with MiXCR, one entry per CDR3 protein. In this record, the V and J calls reflect TCRdb's handling and not the investigators' own analysis. The data show about 39,000 distinct CDR3 sequences, around 12% seen once. The time point here: pre-sensitization, week 0. Described treatment: therapeutic diphenylcyclopropenone sensitization with weekly scalp DPC. This clonotype was recorded many times. Germline CDR1 reads SGHTA; CDR2 reads FQGNSA. The CDR3 is made up of 15 amino acids. V lost 2 bases to trimming and J lost 3 bases, with 13 bases between them.

This TCR derives from a woman younger than 45 with alopecia areata. Some clones in this sample may be carry-over from other donors' samples. Sample: whole blood, taken in connection with sensitization to the hapten diphenylcyclopropenone (DPC). The V call is TRBV7-2, the J call TRBJ2-5, with D possibly matching TRBD2 (6 bases). CDR3 sequence (DNA): TGTGCCAGCAGCTTATTGCGCGGGAAGAAAGAGACCCAGTACTTC. This encodes CASSLLRGKKETQYF.